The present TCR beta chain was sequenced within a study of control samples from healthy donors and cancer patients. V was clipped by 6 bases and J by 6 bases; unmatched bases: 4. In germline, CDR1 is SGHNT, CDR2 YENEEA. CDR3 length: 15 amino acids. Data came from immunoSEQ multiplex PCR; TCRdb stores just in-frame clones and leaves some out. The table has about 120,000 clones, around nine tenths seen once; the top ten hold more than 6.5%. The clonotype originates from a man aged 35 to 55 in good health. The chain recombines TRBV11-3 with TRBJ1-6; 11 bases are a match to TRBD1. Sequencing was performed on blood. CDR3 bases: TGTGCCAGCAGACCGGACAGGGGGCGTAATTCACCCCTCCACTTT. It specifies CASRPDRGRNSPLHF.